This TCR beta chain was identified in a study of T cell changes during pregnancy in multiple sclerosis. Profiled with immunoSEQ multiplex PCR; TCRdb holds only in-frame clones, not every one. This table has 30,000 to 40,000 clones, roughly 93% appearing once. This CDR3 is 14 amino acids long. The ends lost 7 bases at V and 5 bases at J; junction bases unmatched: 8. Germline V gene sequence: CDR1 ENHRY, CDR2 SYGVKD. The chain links TRBV10-3 to TRBJ2-1; 7 bases fit TRBD2. This TCR was sampled from a female donor with multiple sclerosis, enrolled in a pregnancy study. The sequencing here drew on CD4+ T cells from peripheral blood mononuclear cells, taken in the second trimester of pregnancy. CDR3 sequence: CAINSAGENNEQFF. For the CDR3, the DNA is TGTGCCATCAATTCGGCGGGGGAAAACAATGAGCAGTTCTTC.